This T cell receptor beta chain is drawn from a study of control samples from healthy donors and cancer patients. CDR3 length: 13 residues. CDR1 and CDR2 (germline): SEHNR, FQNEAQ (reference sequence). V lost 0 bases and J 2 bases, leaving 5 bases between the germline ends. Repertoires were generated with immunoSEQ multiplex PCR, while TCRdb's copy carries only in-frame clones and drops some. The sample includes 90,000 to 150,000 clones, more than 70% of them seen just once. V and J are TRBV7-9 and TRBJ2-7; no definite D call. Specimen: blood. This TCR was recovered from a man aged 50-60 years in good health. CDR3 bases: TGTGCCAGCAGCTTAGCAGGAACCTACGAGCAGTACTTC. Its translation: CASSLAGTYEQYF.